This paragraph covers one T cell receptor beta chain sequence. V dropped 8 bases and J dropped 5 bases, with 16 bases sitting between them. Germline V lookup: CDR1 ENHRY, CDR2 SYGVKD. There are 13 residues in the CDR3. Methods used by the authors: Amplification of reference gene primers provided the estimated nucleated cell counts. Measured with immunoSEQ multiplex PCR; TCRdb has only the in-frame clones, and not every one. The V and J calls and clone size are taken from that table; D and trimming were inferred from the DNA. The table includes approximately 94,000 clones, approximately 84% detected once. The data were taken from a study of blood T cell repertoires in COVID-19. About the study: The United States, Italy and Spain provided the acute and convalescent COVID-19 samples. Nucleic acid was either cDNA or gDNA, and it came from T cells, B-cell-depleted T cells, or PBMCs.

This receptor was taken from a man between 25 and 39 years old in a cohort sampled during active COVID-19. The V gene is TRBV10-3, the J gene TRBJ2-7, with D tentatively TRBD2 (6 bases). The specimen was peripheral blood. CDR3 bases: TGTGCCATCCAGACGGGGGTGGGCGACGAGCAGTACTTC. This translates into CAIQTGVGDEQYF.